This TCR beta chain was obtained from a study of cytomegalovirus exposure and HLA in healthy donors. Worth noting for this clone: The target antigen is unknown.

The study, taken as a whole, reports: It was confirmed in vitro that three of the CMV-associated chains were specific for CMV antigens.

Germline CDR1 SGHTA, CDR2 FQGNSA. This CDR3 has 16 amino acids. After removal of 5 bases from V and 6 bases from J, the junction contained 10 bases not matched to a gene. 13 Jbeta primers and 60 Vbeta primers were used for the PCR. Assay used: immunoSEQ multiplex PCR; TCRdb lists only in-frame clones, some missing. The sample has under 200,000 clones, around 80% seen once. J is TRBJ2-3 and V is TRBV7-2, with 11 bases matching TRBD2. The sample taken for sequencing was PBMCs. This TCR was recovered from a woman aged 18-29 years in good health and CMV-seronegative. CDR3 amino acids: CASSPIAGGPEDTQYF. The CDR3 DNA follows: TGTGCCAGCAGCCCGATAGCGGGAGGGCCGGAGGATACGCAGTATTTT.